The sequence of this T cell receptor beta chain was determined in a study of cytomegalovirus exposure and HLA in healthy donors. Study-wide results and limits: Earlier analysis yielded a pattern in which most TCR beta V segments were productive about 87% or about 30% of the time. Follow-up analysis found HLA locus-dependent TCR association rates, highest for DRB1 and lowest for HLA-C. Near-uniform donor sequencing depth was presumed by presence/absence analyses.

This clone has just a few counts. Its antigen remains unknown. In nominal health when sampled, donors likely had unrecorded immune exposures nonetheless. Use of 60 Vbeta and 13 Jbeta primers characterized the PCR. Libraries were prepared by immunoSEQ multiplex PCR; TCRdb keeps only in-frame clonotypes and omits some of them. The sample carries approximately 100,000 clones, more than 75% recorded once. The V gene's germline CDR1 is SGHTA and CDR2 FQGTGA. The CDR3 spans 14 residues. V was pared by 1 base and J by 10 bases, with 14 bases between. The chain links TRBV7-3 to TRBJ2-1, with a tentative D call TRBD2 (5 bases). Sequencing was carried out using PBMCs. The sequence derives from a woman younger than 30 in good health and CMV-seropositive. CDR3 nucleotides: TGTGCCAGCAGCTTAAACCCGCTAGCTGGGGAGCAGTTCTTC. Protein sequence: CASSLNPLAGEQFF.